This is a list of T cell receptor beta chains from one sample in a study of cytotoxic CD8 clonotypes in ibrutinib-treated CLL. The method was immunoSEQ multiplex PCR; TCRdb's version includes in-frame clones alone and lacks a portion of them. The repertoire holds around 70,000 clones, less than 95% seen once, with around 3.1% in the top ten. Here the sequenced sample was PBMCs, taken after 12 months of ibrutinib treatment. The receptors were gathered from a human donor with chronic lymphocytic leukemia. The CDR3 runs from the conserved cysteine through the conserved F or W. D genes are given only for firm matches. Clone size is given for some rows only: seen once, a few or many times, or a class if the clone is expanded.

V	length	J	D	size	CDR3	DNA
TRBV21-1	20	TRBJ2-7	-	once	CASSKKRVRLEALAGYEQYF	TGTGCCAGCAGCAAAAAAAGGGTCAGGCTAGAAGCACTAGCGGGTTACGAGCAGTACTTC
TRBV28	15	TRBJ1-2	TRBD1	few	CASSLMGTGMYGYTF	TGTGCCAGCAGTTTAATGGGGACAGGCATGTATGGCTACACCTTC
TRBV7-9	17	TRBJ1-2	TRBD1	-	CASSDLGGDRANYGYTF	TGTGCCAGCAGCGACCTAGGCGGGGACAGGGCTAACTATGGCTACACCTTC
TRBV28	16	TRBJ1-4	TRBD1	-	CASSLSGQASGEKLFF	TGTGCCAGCAGTTTATCTGGACAGGCGTCCGGCGAAAAACTGTTTTTT
TRBV7-9	14	TRBJ1-5	-	once	CASSFGGFNQPQHF	TGTGCCAGCAGCTTCGGCGGGTTCAATCAGCCCCAGCATTTT
TRBV4-1	17	TRBJ2-6	-	-	CASSPQGFSSGANVLTF	TGCGCCAGCAGTCCTCAGGGTTTTAGCTCTGGGGCCAACGTCCTGACTTTC
TRBV19	14	TRBJ2-1	TRBD1	-	CASSPRTGWNEQFF	TGTGCCAGTAGTCCTCGGACAGGCTGGAATGAGCAGTTCTTC
TRBV6-5	16	TRBJ2-7	TRBD2	-	CASSYSGVAGDYEQYF	TGTGCCAGCAGTTACTCGGGAGTAGCGGGAGACTACGAGCAGTACTTC
TRBV7-2	16	TRBJ1-2	-	-	CASSLDPRGRDYGYTF	TGTGCCAGCAGCTTAGACCCCCGAGGCAGGGACTATGGCTACACCTTC
TRBV11-3	16	TRBJ2-2	-	once	CASSSRWDANTGELFF	TGTGCCAGCAGCTCCAGGTGGGATGCGAACACCGGGGAGCTGTTTTTT
TRBV9	15	TRBJ2-1	-	once	CASNPDTRSYNEQFF	TGTGCCAGCAACCCGGACACCAGATCCTACAATGAGCAGTTCTTC
TRBV7-6	16	TRBJ2-2	TRBD2	-	CASSEGGLVGTGELFF	TGTGCCAGCAGCGAGGGAGGACTAGTTGGCACCGGGGAGCTGTTTTTT
TRBV7-9	18	TRBJ2-7	-	medium-sized	CASSFPEGRTDKNYEQYF	TGTGCCAGCAGCTTCCCGGAGGGGAGGACGGACAAGAACTACGAGCAGTACTTC
TRBV4-2	15	TRBJ1-5	TRBD1	-	CASSQVGQGDQPQHF	TGTGCCAGCAGCCAAGTTGGGCAGGGGGATCAGCCCCAGCATTTT
TRBV10-3	12	TRBJ2-7	-	-	CAISGRAYEQYF	TGTGCCATCAGTGGCAGGGCCTACGAGCAGTACTTC
TRBV18	14	TRBJ2-5	TRBD1	-	CASSPQQGIETQYF	TGTGCCAGCTCGCCCCAACAGGGGATCGAGACCCAGTACTTC
TRBV6-6	13	TRBJ1-2	-	-	CASSPTGDYGYTF	TGTGCCAGCAGTCCGACCGGGGATTATGGCTACACCTTC
TRBV10-3	16	TRBJ1-1	-	-	CAISDFVGRRSTEAFF	TGTGCCATCAGTGACTTCGTCGGCAGGAGAAGCACTGAAGCTTTCTTT
TRBV28	17	TRBJ1-3	-	once	CASNSGTPSISGNTIYF	TGTGCCAGCAACTCCGGGACCCCTTCGATCTCTGGAAACACCATATATTTT
TRBV19	18	TRBJ1-2	TRBD1	-	CASRSSSAGQGDFHGYTF	TGTGCCAGTAGATCCTCTTCGGCGGGACAGGGAGATTTTCATGGCTACACCTTC
TRBV19	13	TRBJ1-2	-	-	CASSFGVSYGYTF	TGTGCCAGTAGTTTTGGGGTTAGCTATGGCTACACCTTC
TRBV7-9	14	TRBJ2-2	-	-	CASRRGRNTGELFF	TGTGCCAGCAGACGGGGGCGAAACACCGGGGAGCTGTTTTTT
TRBV7-9	14	TRBJ2-1	-	-	CASSSDQSYNEQFF	TGTGCCAGCAGCTCCGACCAGTCCTACAATGAGCAGTTCTTC
TRBV6-4	15	TRBJ2-1	-	-	CASSERPGTANEQFF	TGTGCCAGCAGCGAACGTCCAGGGACCGCAAATGAGCAGTTCTTC
TRBV15	13	TRBJ2-2	-	-	CATSRDLAGELFF	TGTGCCACCAGCAGAGATTTGGCCGGGGAGCTGTTTTTT
TRBV9	19	TRBJ2-2	-	-	CASSVGDRIQRTNTGELFF	TGTGCCAGCAGCGTAGGGGACCGAATCCAACGTACGAACACCGGGGAGCTGTTTTTT
TRBV28	16	TRBJ2-7	TRBD2	-	CASSLSSGSRPYEQYF	TGTGCCAGCAGTTTGTCGAGCGGGAGTCGGCCCTACGAGCAGTACTTC
TRBV10-1	13	TRBJ2-7	-	-	CASSERGSVEQYF	TGCGCCAGCAGTGAGAGGGGGTCAGTCGAGCAGTACTTC
TRBV28	16	TRBJ1-2	-	-	CASSQGGGTMNYGYTF	TGTGCCAGCAGCCAGGGAGGGGGGACAATGAACTATGGCTACACCTTC
TRBV5-4	18	TRBJ2-7	-	-	CASSLVVRGPGASYEQYF	TGTGCCAGCAGCTTGGTTGTCAGGGGACCGGGGGCTTCCTACGAGCAGTACTTC
TRBV5-1	14	TRBJ2-1	-	-	CASSLDSFYNEQFF	TGCGCCAGCAGCTTGGATAGCTTCTACAATGAGCAGTTCTTC
TRBV5-8	14	TRBJ2-7	-	once	CASSLVGRSYEQYF	TGTGCCAGCAGCTTGGTAGGCAGGAGCTACGAGCAGTACTTC
TRBV2	15	TRBJ2-5	TRBD2	once	CASSRGGLAEETQYF	TGTGCCAGCAGTCGGGGAGGACTAGCGGAAGAGACCCAGTACTTC
TRBV6-1	9	TRBJ1-1	-	-	CASSSEAFF	TGTGCCAGCAGCTCCGAAGCTTTCTTT
TRBV7-9	13	TRBJ1-5	-	-	CASSLQNNQPQHF	TGTGCCAGCAGCTTACAGAACAATCAGCCCCAGCATTTT
TRBV6-1	15	TRBJ2-7	TRBD1	few	CASSEGDRSSYEQYF	TGTGCCAGCAGTGAAGGGGACAGGAGCTCCTACGAGCAGTACTTC
TRBV4-1	15	TRBJ2-3	TRBD1	-	CASSQGGQGTDTQYF	TGCGCCAGCAGCCAAGGAGGACAGGGAACAGATACGCAGTATTTT
TRBV28	11	TRBJ2-1	-	-	CASSTEGEQFF	TGTGCCAGCAGTACCGAGGGTGAGCAGTTCTTC
TRBV9	17	TRBJ2-1	TRBD2	-	CASSVGTGLAGENEQFF	TGTGCCAGCAGCGTAGGGACTGGACTAGCGGGAGAGAATGAGCAGTTCTTC